This is a list of T cell receptor beta chains from one sample in a study of blood T cell repertoires in COVID-19. The assay was immunoSEQ multiplex PCR, and TCRdb's table has in-frame clones only and misses some. In the table there are some 20,000 clones, 85% to 90% of which are singletons. The source material was peripheral blood. Every receptor here comes from a human donor in a cohort sampled during active COVID-19. CDR3s include the opening cysteine and the closing phenylalanine or tryptophan.

cdr3_length	v_call	j_call	cdr3_aa
13	TRBV27	TRBJ2-7	CASSLGRGYEQYF
16	TRBV5-1	TRBJ1-1	CASRPLGGRKNTEAFF
14	TRBV6-4	TRBJ1-6	CASSERDRGSPLHF
15	TRBV2	TRBJ2-2	CASSGTRSNTGELFF
16	TRBV28	TRBJ1-1	CASSLWGTGGDTEAFF
12	TRBV2	TRBJ2-3	CASRNDKYTQYF
13	TRBV27	TRBJ2-1	CASSKDRYNEQFF
15	TRBV20-1	TRBJ1-5	CSASWQGLGNQPQHF
16	TRBV6-6	TRBJ2-2	CASHRTGGSDTGELFF
15	TRBV4-1	TRBJ2-7	CASSRALGSSYEQYF
16	TRBV7-9	TRBJ1-4	CASSSPAAATNEKLFF
15	TRBV9	TRBJ2-1	CTSSVVSGRYNEQFF
16	TRBV19	TRBJ1-5	CASSIVDQGLGQPQHF
14	TRBV27	TRBJ1-1	CASSLSRGQPEAFF
16	TRBV18	TRBJ2-6	CASSPSFAPRANVLTF
14	TRBV19	TRBJ2-3	CASSIRGGTDTQYF
14	TRBV7-3	TRBJ2-1	CASSLNPRENEQFF
17	TRBV11-2	TRBJ2-7	CASSLEGGLASSYEQYF
14	TRBV28	TRBJ1-2	CASSFRGLGYGYTF
12	TRBV30	TRBJ2-1	CAWILEDNEQFF
13	TRBV11-2	TRBJ2-5	CASSRQVQETQYF
16	TRBV5-1	TRBJ2-1	CASSLTSGVSYNEQFF
15	TRBV7-2	TRBJ1-1	CASSALPRTDFEAFF
13	TRBV6-5	TRBJ2-3	CASRQTSTDTQYF
14	TRBV30	TRBJ2-7	CAWSNGGLSYEQYF
15	TRBV18	TRBJ2-7	CASSPGAVLSYEQYF
13	TRBV2	TRBJ1-2	CASSDRANYGYTF
19	TRBV6-1	TRBJ2-3	CASSGRREGLSLSTDTQYF
12	TRBV27	TRBJ1-4	CASSSLGEKLFF
15	TRBV6-5	TRBJ2-1	CASRILGRLRNEQFF
15	TRBV2	TRBJ2-1	CASSEELAGGNEQFF
16	TRBV4-1	TRBJ2-3	CASSQVLAGGGDTQYF
15	TRBV5-1	TRBJ2-5	CASSGAGGPQETQYF
14	TRBV18	TRBJ2-7	CASSPEDSPYEQYF
16	TRBV7-9	TRBJ2-3	CASTSGTSGLTDTQYF
13	TRBV2	TRBJ1-2	CASRGDSHYGYTF
18	TRBV5-1	TRBJ2-1	CASSPAPGQGIRSLEQFF